This T cell receptor beta chain was sequenced during a study of T cell changes during pregnancy in multiple sclerosis. The table came from immunoSEQ multiplex PCR; TCRdb's copy has only in-frame clones and leaves some out. The table shows over 35,000 clones, with 80% to 90% occurring only once. CDR1 is SEHNR and CDR2 is FQNEAQ in the germline V gene (reference sequence). Trimming took off 1 base at V and 5 bases at J, with 11 bases between the two ends. CDR3 length: 14 residues. The chain uses TRBV7-9 and TRBJ1-1; no reliable D call. The specimen comprised CD4+ T cells from peripheral blood mononuclear cells, sampled in the first trimester of pregnancy. This receptor was taken from a female donor with multiple sclerosis, enrolled in a pregnancy study. This CDR3 reads CASSLEAGRTEAFF. CDR3 nucleotides: TGTGCCAGCAGCTTAGAAGCAGGTCGGACTGAAGCTTTCTTT.